These T cell receptor beta chains were read from a single sample in a study of T cell repertoires in cytomegalovirus infection. One entry per CDR3 protein results from TCRdb running MiXCR on the reads. The repertoire holds about 190,000 distinct CDR3 sequences, with about a tenth as singletons. The sequenced sample consisted of PBMCs. These TCRs come from a human donor in good health (CMV status not recorded). Some clones in this sample may be carry-over from other donors' samples. The CDR3 runs from the conserved cysteine through the conserved F or W. The D gene is left open where the match is weak. Some rows mark clone size as missing; the rest say once, few, many or name a class of expanded clone.

many	TRBV7-9	TRBJ1-2	TRBD1	TGTGCCAGCAGCCGGGACAGGGTCGATGGCTACACCTTC	CASSRDRVDGYTF
few	TRBV10-3	TRBJ2-2	NA	TGTGCCCATAGACTAGATCCGACCGGGGAGCTGTTTTTT	CAHRLDPTGELFF
NA	TRBV7-4	TRBJ2-7	TRBD1	TGTGCCAGCAGCTTCGACAGGGGCACCTACGAGCAGTACTTC	CASSFDRGTYEQYF
few	TRBV29-1	TRBJ2-1	TRBD2	TGCAGCGTTAGACTAGCGGGAGGGCCTTACAATGAGCAGTTCTTC	CSVRLAGGPYNEQFF
few	TRBV30	TRBJ1-1	NA	TGTGCCTGGGGAACAGAGAACACTGAAGCTTTCTTT	CAWGTENTEAFF
few	TRBV18	TRBJ2-7	NA	TGTGCCAGCTCACCACCGTCGCGGGGTTCCTACGAGCAGTACTTC	CASSPPSRGSYEQYF
few	TRBV15	TRBJ2-3	TRBD1	TGTGCCACCATCGGGGGGACAGGGGGCACAGATACGCAGTATTTT	CATIGGTGGTDTQYF
few	TRBV19	TRBJ1-5	NA	TGTGCCAGTAGTATACGGGGACCGGGGCAGGGAGGCGATCAGCCCCAGCATTTT	CASSIRGPGQGGDQPQHF
many	TRBV2	TRBJ1-5	NA	TGTGCCAGCAGTGGCGGAATGTATCAGCCCCAGCATTTT	CASSGGMYQPQHF
many	TRBV12-3/TRBV12-4	TRBJ1-6	NA	TGTGCCAGCCGCCGGGACGGATATAATTCACCCCTCCACTTT	CASRRDGYNSPLHF
NA	TRBV4-3	TRBJ2-7	TRBD1	TGCGCCAGCAGCCAAGAGGTCGGACAGGGGGTCTACGAGCAGTACTTC	CASSQEVGQGVYEQYF
many	TRBV7-2	TRBJ2-5	NA	TGTGCCAGCAGCTTGCGCGGGATTCAAGAGACCCAGTACTTC	CASSLRGIQETQYF
many	TRBV10-3	TRBJ1-2	TRBD1	TGTGCCATCAGTGAGGCGTGGACAGGGTGGGACTATGGCTACACCTTC	CAISEAWTGWDYGYTF
many	TRBV6-1	TRBJ2-3	TRBD2	TGTGCCAGCAGTAGGGGACTAGCGGGCCCCGCAGCAGATACGCAGTATTTT	CASSRGLAGPAADTQYF
many	TRBV12-3/TRBV12-4	TRBJ1-2	NA	TGTGCCAGCAGTTTAGGTGTCAGGGGAGACTATGGCTACACCTTC	CASSLGVRGDYGYTF
NA	TRBV12-3/TRBV12-4	TRBJ1-2	TRBD1	TGTGCCAGCAGCCCCGACAGGGATCGGGGCTATTGCGACACCTTC	CASSPDRDRGYCDTF
NA	TRBV29-1	TRBJ2-1	TRBD2	TGCAGCGTCGTGACTAGCGGGAGTTCAAATGAGCAGTTCTTC	CSVVTSGSSNEQFF
many	TRBV28	TRBJ1-5	NA	TGTGCCAGCAGTTTACGGCAGATAGCAGGGGTTGGCAATCAGCCCCAGCATTTT	CASSLRQIAGVGNQPQHF
NA	TRBV28	TRBJ1-6	NA	TGTGCCAGCAGCTACCAACAGGGAGGATCCTATAATTCACCCCTCCACTTT	CASSYQQGGSYNSPLHF
NA	TRBV24-1	TRBJ2-2	NA	TGTGCCACCAACGATGGAGGGGGCAACGGGGAGCTGTTTTTT	CATNDGGGNGELFF
NA	TRBV29-1	TRBJ2-3	NA	TGCAGGATCTCAAACACGGGTAGCACAGATACGCAGTATTTT	CRISNTGSTDTQYF
few	TRBV19	TRBJ1-3	NA	TGTGCCAGTGGTGGACAGAGCTCTGGAAACACCATATATTTT	CASGGQSSGNTIYF
many	TRBV7-2	TRBJ1-5	NA	TGTGCCAGCAGCTTAAAGGCAGGATATAGCAATCAGCCCCAGCATTTT	CASSLKAGYSNQPQHF
few	TRBV14	TRBJ2-1	TRBD2	TGTGCCAGCAGCCACCGGGACTATTACAATGAGCAGTTCTTC	CASSHRDYYNEQFF
few	TRBV14	TRBJ2-3	TRBD1	TGTGCCAGCAGCCAAGACAGGGGGCTCACAGATACGCAGTATTTT	CASSQDRGLTDTQYF
NA	TRBV4-3	TRBJ2-1	NA	TGCGCCAGCAGCCACCCCGGACGCGGCAATGAGCAGTTCTTC	CASSHPGRGNEQFF
many	TRBV7-2	TRBJ1-5	NA	TGTGCCAGCAGCTTAGATATCGGAGAATATAGCAATCAGCCCCAGCATTTT	CASSLDIGEYSNQPQHF
NA	TRBV12-3/TRBV12-4	TRBJ2-7	TRBD1	TGTGCCAGCAGTACCGCCGGGACAGGGATCTCCTACGAGCAGTACTTC	CASSTAGTGISYEQYF
many	TRBV6-2/TRBV6-3	TRBJ2-1	NA	TGTGCCAGCAGCCTCCCGACAGGATTTTACAATGAGCAGTTCTTC	CASSLPTGFYNEQFF
NA	TRBV11-2	TRBJ1-3	NA	TGTGCCAGCAGCCCGAGTGACGGCAGCTCTGGAAACACCATATATTTT	CASSPSDGSSGNTIYF
few	TRBV12-3/TRBV12-4	TRBJ1-1	NA	TGTGCCAGCAGCCCTTGGGGGGGTTTTAATGAAGCTTTCTTT	CASSPWGGFNEAFF
many	TRBV20-1	TRBJ1-6	TRBD1	TGCAGTGCTAGAAAAAGACAGGGGATTTCACCCCTCCACTTT	CSARKRQGISPLHF
many	TRBV7-9	TRBJ2-7	NA	TGTGCCAGCAGCTCGGCAACGGACTCGCAGTACTTC	CASSSATDSQYF
few	TRBV28	TRBJ1-3	NA	TGTGCCAGCAGTTTGGTCCCAGGGCATGTAGACACCATATATTTT	CASSLVPGHVDTIYF
few	TRBV28	TRBJ2-7	TRBD1	TGTGCCAGCAGTTCCCCGGGACAGGGGGAATGGGAGCAGTACTTC	CASSSPGQGEWEQYF
NA	TRBV15	TRBJ1-1	NA	TGTGACACCAGCAGAGAGACGAACACTGAAGCTTTCTTT	CDTSRETNTEAFF
many	TRBV7-6	TRBJ1-1	NA	TGTGCCAGCAGCTTATTAATCTCCATGAACACTGAAGCTTTCTTT	CASSLLISMNTEAFF
few	TRBV28	TRBJ2-3	NA	TGTGCCAGCAGTTTAAAAGCAGATACGCAGTATTTT	CASSLKADTQYF
few	TRBV2	TRBJ1-1	NA	TGTGCCAGCAATTCAGTGAACACTGAAGCTTTCTTT	CASNSVNTEAFF
few	TRBV29-1	TRBJ2-3	NA	TGCAGCGTTGTCTTGCTGGAAGATACGCAGTATTTT	CSVVLLEDTQYF
many	TRBV7-9	TRBJ1-2	NA	TGTGCCAGCAGCCATAGCGAGTCAGCGTATGGCTACACCTTC	CASSHSESAYGYTF
few	TRBV5-3	TRBJ2-7	NA	TGTGCCAGCAGCTTGGATGGCGGAGGCAACTACGAGCAGTACTTC	CASSLDGGGNYEQYF
NA	TRBV20-1	TRBJ1-2	NA	TGCAGTGCTAGAGATCAAAAGGCCTTCTCCTCCTATGGCTACACCTTC	CSARDQKAFSSYGYTF
many	TRBV7-8	TRBJ1-1	NA	TGTGCCAGCAGCTTCATCCCCTGGGCAGGAAACATGAACACTGAAGCTTTCTTT	CASSFIPWAGNMNTEAFF
many	TRBV19	TRBJ2-1	NA	TGTGCCAGTAGTATGGGTCCCATTTCATACAATGAGCAGTTCTTC	CASSMGPISYNEQFF
many	TRBV7-2	TRBJ2-2	TRBD2	TGTGCCAGCAGCCGTAGACTAGCGGGGGGGTCCGGGGAGCTGTTTTTT	CASSRRLAGGSGELFF
many	TRBV7-2	TRBJ2-1	TRBD2	TGTGCCAGCACCCAAAGCGGGGGGGCTTCCAATGAGCAGTTCTTC	CASTQSGGASNEQFF
NA	TRBV9	TRBJ2-1	TRBD2	TGTGCCAGCAGCCCCTTAGCGGGAGCACGGACGAACAGGTTCTTC	CASSPLAGARTNRFF
many	TRBV2	TRBJ2-1	TRBD2	TGTGCCAGCAGTGCGGCTAGCGGGAGGGCCGATGAGCAGTTCTTC	CASSAASGRADEQFF
many	TRBV30	TRBJ1-2	NA	TGTGCCTGGAGCCAGGGATGGCCTCCTCTACCCACCTTC	CAWSQGWPPLPTF
many	TRBV28	TRBJ2-7	TRBD1	TGTGCCAGCAGTTGGGACAGGGACTCCTACGAGCAGTACTTC	CASSWDRDSYEQYF
many	TRBV11-2	TRBJ2-3	NA	TGTGCCAGCAGCCCGTTCCAAGGCGGACCGACAGATACGCAGTATTTT	CASSPFQGGPTDTQYF
few	TRBV28	TRBJ1-1	NA	TGTGCCAGCAGGGGTCGGGCGGGAAGCACTGAAGCTTTCTTT	CASRGRAGSTEAFF
many	TRBV7-2	TRBJ1-3	NA	TGTGCCAGCAGCCCCGACGGGTCTGGAAACACCATATATTTT	CASSPDGSGNTIYF
many	TRBV7-2	TRBJ1-1	NA	TGTGCCAGCAGCTCCCCCCGAGGGGGGGCCGTTAACACTGAAGCTTTCTTT	CASSSPRGGAVNTEAFF
once	TRBV28	TRBJ2-1	TRBD1	TGTGCCAGCATTTCCCTACAGGGGGTATTCTACAATGAGCAGTTCTTC	CASISLQGVFYNEQFF
few	TRBV19	TRBJ2-5	TRBD2	TGTGCCAGTAGTATGAGCCTCACAGGGACTAGTGAGACCCAGTACTTC	CASSMSLTGTSETQYF
many	TRBV7-2	TRBJ2-5	TRBD2	TGTGCCAGCAGCTTAGGAGCGGGGGGACAAGAGACCCAGTACTTC	CASSLGAGGQETQYF
many	TRBV7-2	TRBJ2-3	TRBD2	TGTGCCAGCAGCGAAGCTGGACTAGCGGCTCTCACAGATACGCAGTATTTT	CASSEAGLAALTDTQYF